Listed below are T cell receptor beta chains from one sample, sequenced in a study of shared clonotypes between healthy human individuals. The assay was immunoSEQ multiplex PCR, and TCRdb's table has in-frame clones only and misses some. This table holds over a million clones, over 95% found once. The specimen sequenced was naive CD4+ T cells sorted from blood. The receptors originated from a man aged 30-40 years in good health. Both conserved end residues are part of each CDR3. The D gene is left open where the match is weak. Only part of the rows carry a size: once, few, many, or a class if the clone is expanded.

J gene | CDR3 length | D gene | V gene | clone size | CDR3 protein | CDR3 DNA
TRBJ2-1 | 15 | TRBD2 | TRBV5-4 | . | CASSSGLAGADEQFF | TGTGCCAGCAGCTCCGGACTAGCGGGAGCCGATGAGCAGTTCTTC
TRBJ1-4 | 14 | TRBD1 | TRBV6-5 | . | CASSNGQGIEKLFF | TGTGCCAGCAGCAACGGACAGGGAATAGAAAAACTGTTTTTT
TRBJ1-2 | 13 | . | TRBV18 | . | CASSPDKPRGYTF | TGTGCCAGCTCGCCAGACAAGCCTCGGGGCTACACCTTC
TRBJ2-3 | 14 | . | TRBV11-2 | . | CAATYGRSADTQYF | TGTGCCGCCACATACGGCAGATCCGCAGATACGCAGTATTTT
TRBJ2-1 | 15 | . | TRBV5-1 | . | CASSLESSVYNEQFF | TGCGCCAGCAGCTTGGAGTCTAGCGTCTACAATGAGCAGTTCTTC
TRBJ2-7 | 15 | . | TRBV27 | . | CASSLFPRQFYEQYF | TGTGCCAGCAGTTTATTCCCCAGACAGTTCTACGAGCAGTACTTC
TRBJ2-7 | 13 | . | TRBV10-3 | . | CAISESSPAEQYF | TGTGCCATCAGTGAGTCTTCCCCCGCCGAGCAGTACTTC
TRBJ2-1 | 16 | . | TRBV15 | . | CATSRVGSFGVRQQFF | TGTGCCACCAGCAGAGTCGGGAGTTTCGGGGTTCGACAGCAGTTCTTC
TRBJ2-1 | 16 | . | TRBV7-8 | . | CASSFRRWGSYNEQFF | TGTGCCAGCAGCTTTAGACGGTGGGGGTCCTACAATGAGCAGTTCTTC
TRBJ2-5 | 15 | . | TRBV5-1 | . | CASSLLPMDQETQYF | TGCGCCAGCAGCTTGCTTCCGATGGACCAAGAGACCCAGTACTTC
TRBJ1-1 | 14 | . | TRBV6-5 | . | CASSYSEIRTEAFF | TGTGCCAGCAGTTACTCGGAGATCCGCACTGAAGCTTTCTTT
TRBJ2-7 | 16 | . | TRBV10-3 | . | CAISESRLRGSYEQYF | TGTGCCATCAGTGAGTCAAGGTTACGGGGAAGCTACGAGCAGTACTTC
TRBJ1-1 | 15 | TRBD1 | TRBV6-5 | once | CASSRQGLPNTEAFF | TGTGCCAGCAGTCGACAGGGACTTCCGAACACTGAAGCTTTCTTT
TRBJ2-3 | 14 | . | TRBV6-6 | . | CASTLQRTEDTQYF | TGTGCCAGCACCTTACAGCGTACCGAGGATACGCAGTATTTT
TRBJ1-4 | 16 | . | TRBV2 | . | CASSEVSHATNEKLFF | TGTGCCAGCAGTGAAGTATCCCATGCAACTAATGAAAAACTGTTTTTT